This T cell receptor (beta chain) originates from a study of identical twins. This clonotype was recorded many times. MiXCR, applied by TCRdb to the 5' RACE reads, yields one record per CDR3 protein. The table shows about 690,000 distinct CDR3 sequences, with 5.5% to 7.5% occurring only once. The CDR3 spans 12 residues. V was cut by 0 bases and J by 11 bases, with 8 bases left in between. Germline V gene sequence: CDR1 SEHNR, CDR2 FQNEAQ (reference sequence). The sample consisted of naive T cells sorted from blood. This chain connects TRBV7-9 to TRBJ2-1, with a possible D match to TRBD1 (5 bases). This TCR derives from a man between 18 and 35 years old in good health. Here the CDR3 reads CASSLAGQQQFF. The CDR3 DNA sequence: TGTGCCAGCAGCTTAGCGGGGCAGCAGCAGTTCTTC.